These 20 T cell receptor beta chains were all obtained from the same sample, sequenced in a study of T-cell memory formation after mild COVID-19. MiXCR, run by TCRdb on the 5' RACE reads, gives a single entry per CDR3 protein. In the table there are about 470,000 distinct CDR3 sequences, roughly 23% of which are singletons. What was sequenced was PBMCs or a T cell subset sorted from them (not recorded which). Receptors originate from an adult woman who had mild COVID-19 (a few samples of this study predate the infection). Cell type and time point are not known.

This clonotype was observed a few times. This chain joins TRBV6-1 and TRBJ2-3, with 8 bases fitting TRBD2. V lost 8 bases and J lost 0; bases outside the gene matches: 4. The CDR3 runs 14 residues. CDR1 is MNHNS and CDR2 is SASEGT in the germline V gene. The CDR3 here is CASSGTRSTDTQYF. In nucleotides, the CDR3 is TGTGCCAGCTCCGGGACTAGGAGCACAGATACGCAGTATTTT.

The chain uses TRBV7-9 and TRBJ1-3, with a possible D match to TRBD1 (6 bases). CDR3 length equals 16 residues. Trimming stripped 4 bases from V and 0 bases from J, with 13 bases between. Germline values: CDR1 SEHNR, CDR2 FQNEAQ (reference sequence). Written as DNA, the CDR3 is TGTGCCAGCAGCTCCAGACAGGTCTACTCTGGAAACACCATATATTTT. This codes for CASSSRQVYSGNTIYF. The full variable domain, in which reference TRBV7-9 and TRBJ1-3 provide the parts outside the CDR3, is DTGVSQNPRHKITKRGQNVTFRCDPISEHNRLYWYRQTLGQGPEFLTYFQNEAQLEKSRLLSDRFSAERPKGSFSTLEIQRTEQGDSAMYLCASSSRQVYSGNTIYFGEGSWLTVV.

This clonotype was recorded many times. This chain joins TRBV24-1 and TRBJ2-5, with TRBD2 as a possible D gene (6 bases). Looked up from germline, CDR1 is KGHDR and CDR2 is SFDVKD. Trimming shortened V by 4 bases and J by 3 bases, and 17 bases separated the two germline ends. CDR3 length: 16 amino acids. CDR3 bases: TGTGCCACCAGTGACCGGGGGACCCGATTCGAAGAGACCCAGTACTTC. Amino acid sequence: CATSDRGTRFEETQYF.

In this sample, this clonotype turned up a few times. The rearrangement links TRBV12-3 or TRBV12-4 to TRBJ2-4; the D gene is possibly TRBD1 (5 bases). The V end lost 1 base, the J end lost 1 base, and 5 bases lay between the germline ends. This CDR3 is built from 14 residues. The CDR3 reads CASSLEGAKNIQYF. DNA for the CDR3: TGTGCCAGCAGTTTAGAGGGGGCCAAAAACATTCAGTACTTC.

The chain employs TRBV12-3 or TRBV12-4 and TRBJ1-1; tentative D call: TRBD1 (5 bases). Trimming left V 1 base short and J 1 base short, with 10 bases between. The CDR3 sequence is 15 residues long. DNA for the CDR3: TGTGCCAGCAGTTTAGGGGGGTCGGGGAACACTGAAGCTTTCTTT. This codes for CASSLGGSGNTEAFF.

The chain is built from TRBV12-3 or TRBV12-4 and TRBJ2-1; 9 bases are a match to TRBD2. Trimming took 2 bases from V and 5 from J; bases not matched to a gene: 4. This CDR3 comprises 15 residues. The CDR3 sequence: CASSLLGLADNEQFF. In nucleotides, the CDR3 is TGTGCCAGCAGTTTATTGGGACTAGCCGACAATGAGCAGTTCTTC.

The chain links TRBV20-1 to TRBJ2-7, with 9 bases lining up with TRBD1. There are 14 residues in the CDR3. Trimming took 3 bases from V and 2 from J; bases not matched to a gene: 5. CDR1 and CDR2 (germline): DFQATT, SNEGSKA (reference sequence). The CDR3, as DNA: TGCAGTGCTAGTAAGGGGACAGGGACCTACGAGCAGTACTTC. This gives the protein CSASKGTGTYEQYF.

This rearrangement joins TRBV15 to TRBJ1-5, with D hard to call. Germline CDR1 and CDR2: LNHNV and YYDKDF (reference sequence). The CDR3 is 13 amino acids. V was clipped by 5 bases and J by 0 bases, with 5 bases between them. This chain's CDR3 is CATSANSNQPQHF. The CDR3 bases are TGTGCCACCAGCGCTAATAGCAATCAGCCCCAGCATTTT.

This chain's CDR3 is CASSLKGARLNEQFF. CDR3 nucleotide sequence: TGTGCCAGCAGTTTAAAGGGGGCCAGGCTGAATGAGCAGTTCTTC. The chain joins TRBV12-3 or TRBV12-4 to TRBJ2-1, with TRBD1 matching 7 bases. V gave up 2 bases and J gave up 7 bases; unmatched junction bases: 8. The CDR3 is made up of 15 amino acids.

There are many counts of this clonotype. The gene calls are TRBV5-1 and TRBJ2-1; D not certain. CDR1 and CDR2 from the germline V gene are SGHRS and YFSETQ. V was trimmed by 0 bases and J by 4 bases, leaving 8 bases between them. The CDR3 spans 14 residues. Here the CDR3 reads CASSLAQAYNEQFF. DNA of the CDR3: TGCGCCAGCAGCTTGGCCCAGGCGTACAATGAGCAGTTCTTC. Full variable domain (outside the CDR3, taken from reference TRBV5-1 and TRBJ2-1): KAGVTQTPRYLIKTRGQQVTLSCSPISGHRSVSWYQQTPGQGLQFLFEYFSETQRNKGNFPGRFSGRQFSNSRSEMNVSTLELGDSALYLCASSLAQAYNEQFFGPGTRLTVL.

This clonotype was detected a few times. This chain connects TRBV7-6 to TRBJ2-2, with unresolved D. The CDR3 is 12 amino acids. V lost 8 bases, J lost 5 bases, and 9 bases lay in between. Germline V gives CDR1 SGHVS, CDR2 FNYEAQ. The CDR3 protein is CASGVRTGELFF. The CDR3 coding sequence is TGTGCCAGCGGGGTGAGGACCGGGGAGCTGTTTTTT. Full variable domain (rest looked up from reference TRBV7-6 and TRBJ2-2): GAGVSQSPRYKVTKRGQDVALRCDPISGHVSLYWYRQALGQGPEFLTYFNYEAQQDKSGLPNDRFSAERPEGSISTLTIQRTEQRDSAMYRCASGVRTGELFFGEGSRLTVL.

J is TRBJ1-1 and V is TRBV18; D perhaps matches TRBD1 (5 bases). In germline, CDR1 is KGHSH, CDR2 LQKENI. Trimming left V 4 bases short and J 4 bases short, with 10 bases between. CDR3 length equals 13 residues. The CDR3 loop is CASSLQRGTEAFF. In DNA form, the CDR3 reads TGTGCCAGCTCACTCCAGAGGGGCACTGAAGCTTTCTTT. The variable domain in full, with the rest retrieved from reference TRBV18 and TRBJ1-1, is NAGVMQNPRHLVRRRGQEARLRCSPMKGHSHVYWYRQLPEEGLKFMVYLQKENIIDESGMPKERFSAEFPKEGPSILRIQQVVRGDSAAYFCASSLQRGTEAFFGQGTRLTVV.

This clonotype was found a few times. The rearrangement uses TRBV27 and TRBJ2-7, with 7 bases lining up with TRBD1. Germline V gene lookup returns CDR1 MNHEY and CDR2 SMNVEV (reference sequence). This CDR3 has 14 residues. The J segment lost 4 bases and the V segment lost 8 bases, leaving 11 bases of the junction unmatched. The CDR3 protein is CASQEAGGLYEQYF. DNA for the CDR3: TGTGCCAGCCAGGAGGCAGGGGGTTTATACGAGCAGTACTTC.

J is TRBJ2-2 and V is TRBV27, with 11 bases fitting TRBD2. The CDR3 is made up of 15 amino acids. With V trimmed by 6 bases and J by 5 bases, 5 bases remained unmatched. CDR1 is MNHEY and CDR2 is SMNVEV in the germline V gene (reference sequence). The CDR3 is CASSTSGGGTGELFF. CDR3 DNA sequence: TGTGCCAGCAGCACTAGCGGGGGTGGGACCGGGGAGCTGTTTTTT.

V is TRBV5-1 and J is TRBJ1-1; D remains ambiguous. Per germline, CDR1 SGHRS and CDR2 YFSETQ. Trimming shortened V by 0 bases and J by 1 base, and 7 bases separated the two germline ends. The CDR3 sequence is 14 residues long. CDR3 sequence (DNA): TGCGCCAGCAGCTTGGGACCGCAGAACACTGAAGCTTTCTTT. It translates to CASSLGPQNTEAFF.

This clonotype was seen only a few times. J is TRBJ2-7 and V is TRBV19; no definite D call. Trimming cost V 4 bases and J 2 bases, with 12 bases left between them. Germline lookup yields CDR1 LNHDA and CDR2 SQIVND (reference sequence). The CDR3 extends over 14 amino acids. The CDR3 protein is CASSTGGDTYEQYF. The CDR3 DNA follows: TGTGCCAGTAGTACAGGTGGGGATACCTACGAGCAGTACTTC.

The chain carries TRBV7-2 and TRBJ2-7, with D possibly being TRBD2 (6 bases). CDR1 is SGHTA, CDR2 FQGNSA, per germline. The CDR3 extends over 15 amino acids. The V gene lost 2 bases and the J gene lost 0 bases, with 11 bases spanning the gap. In DNA form, the CDR3 reads TGTGCCAGCAGCTTAAACGGGGGTAGCTCCTACGAGCAGTACTTC. It codes for CASSLNGGSSYEQYF.

This clonotype was observed at least ten times. The chain employs TRBV7-9 and TRBJ2-6; the D is unclear. Germline CDR1 and CDR2: SEHNR and FQNEAQ (reference sequence). This CDR3 has 13 amino acids. Trimming removed 3 bases at V and 2 bases at J, with 2 bases between. In nucleotides, the CDR3 is TGTGCCAGCAGCTTTCCTGGGGCCAACGTCCTGACTTTC. Protein product: CASSFPGANVLTF.

The sample holds a few counts of this clonotype. The chain recombines TRBV23-1 with TRBJ2-7; D perhaps matches TRBD1 (5 bases). TRBV23-1 falls under the ORF class, with uncertain function. The CDR3 spans 12 residues. V dropped 3 bases and J dropped 6 bases, with 9 bases sitting between them. CDR3 amino acids: CASSQPGSEQYF. The CDR3 DNA sequence: TGCGCCAGCAGTCAGCCAGGGTCCGAGCAGTACTTC.

CDR3 sequence: CAWSVPHWTGEVDTQYF. The DNA for the CDR3 is TGTGCCTGGAGTGTACCCCACTGGACAGGGGAAGTAGATACGCAGTATTTT. The V and J genes are TRBV30 and TRBJ2-3; 9 positions match TRBD1. CDR1 and CDR2 from the germline V gene are GTSNPN and SVGIG (reference sequence). This CDR3 contains 17 residues. V lost 0 bases and J lost 5; bases outside the gene matches: 12.